Listed here is a single T cell receptor (beta chain). Its antigen is not identified. This sample was included in a study of cytomegalovirus exposure and HLA in healthy donors. About the study: In an early release, HLA-typed donors contributed 80 million to 95 million unique TCR sequences.

Study outcomes and limitations: Associated with cytomegalovirus, according to the listing, were about 160 TCR beta chains.

Germline lookup yields CDR1 KGHSH and CDR2 LQKENI. The CDR3 covers 15 residues. Trimming removed 3 bases at V and 4 bases at J, with 16 bases between. The PCR made use of 60 Vbeta and 13 Jbeta primers. The repertoire was sequenced with immunoSEQ multiplex PCR; TCRdb's copy has only in-frame clones and lacks some. The data hold about 200,000 clones, with about 79% observed a single time. This TCR came from a boy between 2 and 10 years old in good health and CMV-seronegative. The chain links TRBV18 to TRBJ2-7; the D gene is possibly TRBD1 (6 bases). Source material: PBMCs. This chain's CDR3 is CASSPARGNLYEQYF. The CDR3 DNA sequence: TGTGCCAGCTCACCCGCGAGGGGGAACCTTTACGAGCAGTACTTC.